The 31 T cell receptor beta chains below all came from one sample that was sequenced in a study of T cell clonality in common variable immunodeficiency. Overall study results and limits: Fewer deletions and N-nucleotide insertions were reportedly seen in common variable immunodeficiency TCR beta sequences.

TCRdb keeps only in-frame clones here, not all; method: immunoSEQ multiplex PCR. This sample carries 25,000 to 35,000 clones, none of them present only once. Their antigens remain unidentified. Sequenced sample: peripheral blood mononuclear cells. The source is a human donor with common variable immunodeficiency.

By share of the sample, this clone is medium-sized. The CDR3 extends 3 residues past the end of the read, so its final part is completed from the germline J gene. V and J are TRBV7-9 and TRBJ2-5, with 8 bases aligning to TRBD2. Trimming took 6 bases from V and 5 from J; bases not matched to a gene: 8. The CDR3 length is 14 residues. Germline V gene sequence: CDR1 SEHNR, CDR2 FQNEAQ (reference sequence). The sequenced part of the CDR3 DNA is TGTGCCAGCAGGCACCAGAGCGGGGGCGAGACC. This encodes CASRHQSGGET. The entire CDR3 protein is CASRHQSGGETQYF.

This clone was seen a handful of times. The read falls 3 residues short of the CDR3 end, and the missing part is taken from the germline J gene. The V and J genes are TRBV7-2 and TRBJ1-1; the D gene is possibly TRBD1 (5 bases). V shed 10 bases and J shed 1 base, with 16 bases lying between them. The CDR3 covers 14 residues. From germline, CDR1 is SGHTA and CDR2 FQGNSA. Here the CDR3 reads CAKRGWGENTEAFF. The DNA read from the CDR3 is TGTGCCAAGAGAGGTTGGGGCGAGAACACTGAA.

This clone was seen at least ten times. The read gets to within 3 residues of the CDR3 end, and the germline J gene fills in the rest. The chain carries TRBV6-2 or TRBV6-3 and TRBJ1-3, with D possibly being TRBD1 (5 bases). CDR3 length: 17 residues. Per germline, CDR1 MNHEY and CDR2 SVGEGT. Trimming pared 6 bases from V and 0 bases from J, leaving 18 bases between. CDR3: CASRLRRGGVSGNTIYF. CDR3 DNA, as far as it was read: TGTGCCAGCAGACTACGGCGCGGAGGGGTCTCTGGAAACACC.

Concerning this clone: The read finishes 3 residues shy of the CDR3 end, and the germline J gene is used to complete it. This chain connects TRBV20-1 to TRBJ1-6; TRBD1 is a possible D gene (6 bases). V shed 0 bases and J shed 7 bases, with 13 bases lying between them. This CDR3 contains 15 residues. Germline V lookup: CDR1 DFQATT, CDR2 SNEGSKA (reference sequence). The sequenced part of the CDR3 DNA is TGCAGTGCTAGAGATCCCCGGCAGGGGAATTCACCC. It codes for CSARDPRQGNSP. Given in full, the CDR3 is CSARDPRQGNSPLHF.

This clone was detected ten times or more. The read falls 3 residues short of the CDR3 end, and the missing part is taken from the germline J gene. The chain joins TRBV7-2 to TRBJ1-1; tentative D call: TRBD1 (5 bases). The CDR3 has 13 amino acids. Germline CDR1 SGHTA, CDR2 FQGNSA. V shed 5 bases and J shed 5 bases, with 12 bases lying between them. Incomplete CDR3 DNA: TGTGCCAGCAGCCGCAACGGGGGGACTGAA. This codes for CASSRNGGTE. The entire CDR3 sequence reads CASSRNGGTEAFF. Supplemented by reference TRBV7-2 and TRBJ1-1, the full variable domain reads GAGVSQSPSNKVTEKGKDVELRCDPISGHTALYWYRQSLGQGLEFLIYFQGNSAPDKSGLPSDRFSAERTGGSVSTLTIQRTQQEDSAVYLCASSRNGGTEAFFGQGTRLTVV.

This clone was observed a few times. The sequenced part of the CDR3 DNA is TGTGCCAGCAGCTTTCAGGGAGACACTGAA. This encodes CASSFQGDTE. The complete CDR3 reads CASSFQGDTEAFF. The rearrangement joins TRBV7-6 to TRBJ1-1; D is possibly TRBD1 (5 bases). The CDR3 end lies 3 residues beyond the end of the read and is filled in from the germline J gene. CDR1 is SGHVS, CDR2 FNYEAQ, per germline. CDR3 size: 13 residues. The V end lost 3 bases, the J end lost 3 bases, and 8 bases lay between the germline ends.

This clone was seen many times. With the read ending 3 residues before the CDR3 end, the germline J gene is used to fill in that end. The rearrangement links TRBV5-5 to TRBJ1-2; D gene uncertain. Germline assignment: CDR1 SGHKS and CDR2 YYEKEE (reference sequence). This CDR3 contains 12 residues. The V end was cut by 0 bases, the J end by 5 bases, with 5 bases between. CDR3 amino acids: CASSLGGYGYTF. The CDR3 DNA, read in part, is TGTGCCAGCAGCTTGGGAGGGTATGGC.

This clone has a count of ten or more. The sequenced fragment ends 3 residues before the CDR3 boundary, so the rest is inferred from the germline J gene. This chain joins TRBV18 and TRBJ2-5, with D perhaps TRBD2 (5 bases). V was trimmed by 4 bases and J by 5 bases, leaving 14 bases between them. CDR1 is KGHSH and CDR2 is LQKENI in the germline V gene. The CDR3 has 14 amino acids. The sequenced part of the CDR3 DNA is TGTGCCAGCTCACTTGCTAGCAATGTTGAGACC. Translated: CASSLASNVET. The full CDR3 protein reads CASSLASNVETQYF. The full variable domain, rest sourced from reference TRBV18 and TRBJ2-5, is NAGVMQNPRHLVRRRGQEARLRCSPMKGHSHVYWYRQLPEEGLKFMVYLQKENIIDESGMPKERFSAEFPKEGPSILRIQQVVRGDSAAYFCASSLASNVETQYFGPGTRLLVL.

A remark on this clone: The DNA ends 3 residues before the CDR3 does, and the rest of the CDR3 is filled in from the germline J gene. This CDR3 is also generated by other DNA sequences in the sample. The rearrangement links TRBV7-2 to TRBJ2-3; 7 nucleotides align to TRBD2. Per germline, CDR1 SGHTA and CDR2 FQGNSA. CDR3 size: 15 residues. V gave up 2 bases and J gave up 0 bases; unmatched junction bases: 2. CDR3 protein: CASSLQAGSTDTQYF. Incomplete CDR3 DNA: TGTGCCAGCAGCTTACAAGCGGGGAGCACAGATACG.

For this clone: The read comes to an end 3 residues before the CDR3 does, leaving the germline J gene to fill in the end. The rearrangement links TRBV18 to TRBJ2-1; 8 bases fit TRBD1. The CDR3 length is 16 residues. CDR1 and CDR2 from the germline V gene are KGHSH and LQKENI. Trimming took 3 bases from V and 2 from J; bases not matched to a gene: 6. The sequenced CDR3 bases are TGTGCCAGCTCACCCGGACAGGGTCTCGCCTACAATGAG. This sequence encodes CASSPGQGLAYNE. The whole CDR3 protein is CASSPGQGLAYNEQFF. The entire variable domain, with the rest obtained from reference TRBV18 and TRBJ2-1, is as follows: NAGVMQNPRHLVRRRGQEARLRCSPMKGHSHVYWYRQLPEEGLKFMVYLQKENIIDESGMPKERFSAEFPKEGPSILRIQQVVRGDSAAYFCASSPGQGLAYNEQFFGPGTRLTVL.

Turning to this clone: The DNA ends 3 residues before the CDR3 does, and the rest of the CDR3 is filled in from the germline J gene. This sequence joins TRBV20-1 and TRBJ2-3; D is undetermined. Looked up from germline, CDR1 is DFQATT and CDR2 is SNEGSKA (reference sequence). The CDR3 sequence is 13 residues long. Trimming took off 4 bases at V and 2 bases at J, with 10 bases between the two ends. The CDR3 region is CSAKWQNTDTQYF. The part of the CDR3 DNA that was read is TGCAGTGCTAAGTGGCAGAACACAGATACG.

This clone occurred many times. From the germline J gene comes the end of the CDR3, since the read stops 3 residues before it. The rearrangement joins TRBV12-3 or TRBV12-4 to TRBJ2-1; the match to TRBD2 covers 8 bases. Germline trimming cut 2 bases from V and 7 bases from J; bases unmatched to any gene: 4. This CDR3 is built from 14 residues. The CDR3 DNA, read in part, is TGTGCCAGCAGTTTATCCGGGGGGGCTAATGAG. Translating it yields CASSLSGGANE. The full CDR3 protein is CASSLSGGANEQFF.

Regarding this clone: The CDR3 goes on 3 residues after the read ends, and that part is filled in from the germline J gene. V usage is TRBV19 and J usage is TRBJ2-1; 7 bases agree with TRBD1. V shed 8 bases, J shed 0 bases, and the junction held 4 bases outside the gene matches. CDR3 length equals 14 residues. The V gene's germline CDR1 is LNHDA and CDR2 SQIVND (reference sequence). The sequenced CDR3 bases are TGTGCCAGTGGGGGACAGAGCTCCTACAATGAG. As protein: CASGGQSSYNE. The complete CDR3 reads CASGGQSSYNEQFF.

This clone was recorded many times. The read is 3 residues too short to cover the CDR3 end, so that end is filled in from the germline J gene. V gene TRBV10-3 combines with J gene TRBJ1-1; D possibly corresponds to TRBD1 (6 bases). Trimming removed 7 bases at V and 0 bases at J, with 12 bases between. The germline V gene has CDR1 ENHRY and CDR2 SYGVKD. This CDR3 contains 14 residues. CDR3 in amino acids: CAIKLGALNTEAFF. The DNA read from the CDR3 is TGTGCCATCAAATTGGGGGCTTTGAACACTGAA.

Worth noting for this clone: The sequence runs out 3 residues before the end of the CDR3; the remainder is reconstructed from the germline J gene. The V gene is TRBV18, the J gene TRBJ1-1, with TRBD1 matching over 9 bases. This CDR3 is 15 amino acids long. Looked up from germline, CDR1 is KGHSH and CDR2 is LQKENI. Trimming took 3 bases from V and 5 from J; bases not matched to a gene: 7. The CDR3 here is CASSPSTGGGTEAFF. The part of the CDR3 DNA that was read is TGTGCCAGCTCACCGTCGACAGGGGGGGGGACTGAA.

As to this clone: Read coverage stops 3 residues before the CDR3 terminus; the germline J gene supplies the remainder. The J gene is TRBJ2-7, the V gene TRBV11-3, with a weak D call TRBD1 (6 bases). V lost 0 bases to trimming and J lost 2 bases, with 11 bases between them. This CDR3 has 15 residues. Per germline, CDR1 SGHNT and CDR2 YENEEA. CDR3 DNA, as far as it was read: TGTGCCAGCAGCTTAGAGGCAGGGGACACCTACGAG. Encoded protein: CASSLEAGDTYE. The entire CDR3 reads CASSLEAGDTYEQYF.

This clone was counted ten times or more. Coverage ceases 3 residues before the CDR3 finishes, and the germline J gene fills in the end. The chain has TRBV30 and TRBJ2-5, with no clear D. From germline, CDR1 is GTSNPN and CDR2 SVGIG (reference sequence). The CDR3 sequence is 16 residues long. V was cut by 2 bases and J by 5 bases, with 21 bases left in between. The sequenced CDR3 bases are TGTGCCTGGAGTATATCTCCGGGTACCATCCGCGAGACC. This codes for CAWSISPGTIRET. The entire CDR3 sequence reads CAWSISPGTIRETQYF.

This clone was seen at least ten times. The sequenced fragment ends 3 residues before the CDR3 boundary, so the rest is inferred from the germline J gene. The chain couples TRBV12-3 or TRBV12-4 to TRBJ2-7; unclear D gene. The CDR3 has 12 residues. Trimming shortened V by 5 bases and J by 3 bases, and 8 bases separated the two germline ends. This CDR3 is CASSGPRYEQYF. The CDR3 DNA, read in part, is TGTGCCAGCAGTGGCCCTCGCTACGAG.

This clone was seen a few times. The read ends 3 residues early relative to the CDR3; the germline J gene fills the gap. V and J are TRBV30 and TRBJ1-1; 8 bases map to TRBD1. The trim removed 4 bases at V and 2 bases at J, leaving 6 bases unmatched. This CDR3 is built from 14 residues. Germline V gene data show CDR1 as GTSNPN and CDR2 as SVGIG (reference sequence). CDR3 protein: CAWTWDRKNTEAFF. The CDR3 bases that were read are TGTGCCTGGACCTGGGACAGGAAAAACACTGAA.

The table lists this clone with a few counts. The missing CDR3 end, 3 residues past where the read stops, is filled in from the germline J gene. The rearrangement links TRBV7-2 to TRBJ2-3, with D possibly TRBD1 on 5 matching bases. The CDR3 length is 14 residues. Trimming stripped 5 bases from V and 3 bases from J, with 12 bases between. The germline V gene has CDR1 SGHTA and CDR2 FQGNSA. The covered CDR3 bases are TGTGCCAGCAGCCGGGTAAGGGGTACAGATACG. This sequence encodes CASSRVRGTDT. The whole CDR3 is CASSRVRGTDTQYF. Combining the CDR3 with reference TRBV7-2 and TRBJ2-3 gives the whole variable domain GAGVSQSPSNKVTEKGKDVELRCDPISGHTALYWYRQSLGQGLEFLIYFQGNSAPDKSGLPSDRFSAERTGGSVSTLTIQRTQQEDSAVYLCASSRVRGTDTQYFGPGTRLTVL.

Notes on this clone: The read stops 3 residues short of the end of the CDR3; the missing end is completed from the germline J gene. This chain joins TRBV30 and TRBJ1-6; unclear D gene. The V and J ends lost 1 base and 4 bases respectively, with 8 bases between them. The CDR3 extends over 14 amino acids. Germline V gene data show CDR1 as GTSNPN and CDR2 as SVGIG (reference sequence). The covered CDR3 bases are TGTGCCTGGAGTGATGAGCTGTATAATTCACCC. Translating gives CAWSDELYNSP. The entire CDR3 is CAWSDELYNSPLHF.

The sample holds many counts of this clone. The CDR3 end is not reached by the read, which stops 3 residues before it; the germline J gene fills it in. The chain uses TRBV6-2 or TRBV6-3 and TRBJ1-1; weak D call: TRBD1 (6 bases). This CDR3 is built from 13 residues. Germline loops: CDR1 MNHEY, CDR2 SVGEGT. The sequenced CDR3 bases are TGTGCCAGCAGTTACGCACTTGGACAGAAA. This sequence encodes CASSYALGQK. The whole CDR3 sequence is CASSYALGQKAFF.

This clone was recorded at least ten times. The CDR3 end is not reached by the read, which stops 3 residues before it; the germline J gene fills it in. The chain uses TRBV19 and TRBJ2-1, with a tentative D call TRBD2 (5 bases). The length of the CDR3 is 15 residues. V shed 5 bases and J shed 0 bases, with 11 bases lying between them. Germline values: CDR1 LNHDA, CDR2 SQIVND (reference sequence). The CDR3: CASSAGWSSYNEQFF. The CDR3 DNA, read in part, is TGTGCCAGTAGTGCGGGCTGGAGCTCCTACAATGAG.

This clone was found many times. The read terminates 3 residues before the CDR3 end, so the remaining end is supplied by the germline J gene. The chain carries TRBV19 and TRBJ1-1; 7 bases agree with TRBD1. Germline loops: CDR1 LNHDA, CDR2 SQIVND (reference sequence). After removal of 6 bases from V and 5 bases from J, the junction contained 6 bases not matched to a gene. The CDR3 totals 13 residues. The CDR3 here is CASSPTGWTEAFF. The DNA read from the CDR3 is TGTGCCAGTAGCCCGACAGGGTGGACTGAA.

On this clone itself: The read ends 3 residues early relative to the CDR3; the germline J gene fills the gap. J is TRBJ2-7 and V is TRBV2, with D maybe TRBD1 (5 bases). Trimming pared 9 bases from V and 3 bases from J, leaving 15 bases between. This CDR3 comprises 13 residues. Germline CDR1 is SNHLY and CDR2 is FYNNEI. CDR3 region: CASTEHRNYEQYF. The CDR3 DNA, read in part, is TGTGCCAGTACTGAGCACAGGAACTACGAG.

This clone was observed a handful of times. The CDR3 end is not reached by the read, which stops 3 residues before it; the germline J gene fills it in. The rearrangement links TRBV7-7 to TRBJ2-3, with a weak D call TRBD2 (7 bases). The ends were cut back, 5 bases at V and 1 base at J, with 13 bases in the middle. The CDR3 is made up of 15 amino acids. CDR1 SSHAT and CDR2 FNYEAQ come from the germline V gene (reference sequence). CDR3 sequence: CASSTGGGGTDTQYF. The part of the CDR3 DNA that was read is TGTGCCAGCAGCACTGGCGGGGGCGGCACAGATACG. Supplemented by reference TRBV7-7 and TRBJ2-3, the full variable domain reads GAGVSQSPRYKVTKRGQDVTLRCDPISSHATLYWYQQALGQGPEFLTYFNYEAQPDKSGLPSDRFSAERPEGSISTLTIQRTEQRDSAMYRCASSTGGGGTDTQYFGPGTRLTVL.

In the case of this clone: Coverage ceases 3 residues before the CDR3 finishes, and the germline J gene fills in the end. The chain recombines TRBV19 with TRBJ1-4; D possibly corresponds to TRBD1 (5 bases). Looked up from germline, CDR1 is LNHDA and CDR2 is SQIVND (reference sequence). Trimming pared 7 bases from V and 4 bases from J, leaving 13 bases between. The CDR3 spans 14 residues. The CDR3 loop reads CASTSRDGNEKLFF. Incomplete CDR3 DNA: TGTGCCAGTACCTCCAGGGATGGTAATGAAAAA.

The table lists this clone with a few counts. The read is 3 residues too short to cover the CDR3 end, so that end is filled in from the germline J gene. The V call is TRBV18, the J call TRBJ2-2, with D uncertain. Trimming removed 6 bases from V and 4 bases from J, with 12 bases in between. The V gene's germline CDR1 is KGHSH and CDR2 LQKENI. CDR3 size: 14 residues. Here the CDR3 reads CASSPGAGTGELFF. CDR3 DNA (partial): TGTGCCAGCTCCCCCGGAGCAGGCACCGGGGAG.

In this sample, this clone turned up many times. The CDR3 sequence is CSVLRTVNYGYTF. The sequenced CDR3 bases are TGCAGTGTTCTACGGACAGTTAACTATGGC. The chain employs TRBV20-1 and TRBJ1-2; D may be TRBD1 (6 bases). The read comes to an end 3 residues before the CDR3 does, leaving the germline J gene to fill in the end. Trimming removed 7 bases from V and 1 base from J, with 13 bases in between. The CDR3 spans 13 residues. CDR1 and CDR2 from the germline V gene are DFQATT and SNEGSKA (reference sequence).

This clone appeared a few times. The observed sequence ends 3 residues before the CDR3 terminus, with the missing tail filled in from the germline J gene. The rearrangement links TRBV20-1 to TRBJ1-1, with D perhaps TRBD1 (5 bases). The CDR3 contains 13 residues. From germline, CDR1 is DFQATT and CDR2 SNEGSKA (reference sequence). Trimming took off 3 bases at V and 7 bases at J, with 15 bases between the two ends. The CDR3 reads CSASGGIDYEAFF. The CDR3 DNA, read in part, is TGCAGTGCTAGCGGGGGGATTGACTATGAA.

This clone showed up many times. The sequenced CDR3 bases are TGTGCCACCCAGGGTGTGGTGGGCAATCAGCCC. Its translation: CATQGVVGNQP. The CDR3, in full, reads CATQGVVGNQPQHF. V is TRBV7-2 and J is TRBJ1-5; the D gene is possibly TRBD1 (5 bases). The read comes to an end 3 residues before the CDR3 does, leaving the germline J gene to fill in the end. Germline lookup yields CDR1 SGHTA and CDR2 FQGNSA. The CDR3 consists of 14 residues. The V and J ends lost 10 bases and 2 bases respectively, with 15 bases between them.